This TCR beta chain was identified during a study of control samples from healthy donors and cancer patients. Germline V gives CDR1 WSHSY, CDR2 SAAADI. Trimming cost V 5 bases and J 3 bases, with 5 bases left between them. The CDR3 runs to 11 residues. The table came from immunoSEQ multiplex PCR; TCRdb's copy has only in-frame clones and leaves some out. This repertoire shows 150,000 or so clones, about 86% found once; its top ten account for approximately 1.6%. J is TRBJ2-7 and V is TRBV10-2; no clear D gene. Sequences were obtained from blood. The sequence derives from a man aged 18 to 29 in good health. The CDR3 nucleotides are TGCGCCAGCAGTCCTCGCTACGAGCAGTACTTC. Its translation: CASSPRYEQYF.